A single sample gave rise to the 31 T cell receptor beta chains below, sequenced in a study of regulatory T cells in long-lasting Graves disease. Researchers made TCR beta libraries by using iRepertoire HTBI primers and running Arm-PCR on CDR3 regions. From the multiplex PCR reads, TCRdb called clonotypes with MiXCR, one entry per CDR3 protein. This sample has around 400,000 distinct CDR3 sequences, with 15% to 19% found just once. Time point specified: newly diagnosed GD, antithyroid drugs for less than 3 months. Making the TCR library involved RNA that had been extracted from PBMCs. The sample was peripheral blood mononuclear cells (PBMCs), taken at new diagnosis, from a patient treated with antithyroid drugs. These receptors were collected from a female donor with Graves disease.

The CDR3 loop is CASTPWGEGIHEQYF. As DNA, the CDR3 is TGTGCCAGCACCCCCTGGGGGGAGGGAATCCACGAGCAGTACTTC. The J gene is TRBJ2-7, the V gene TRBV28; 7 bases fit TRBD2. After removal of 7 bases from V and 5 bases from J, the junction contained 14 bases not matched to a gene. Germline V gives CDR1 MDHEN, CDR2 SYDVKM. This CDR3 comprises 15 residues.

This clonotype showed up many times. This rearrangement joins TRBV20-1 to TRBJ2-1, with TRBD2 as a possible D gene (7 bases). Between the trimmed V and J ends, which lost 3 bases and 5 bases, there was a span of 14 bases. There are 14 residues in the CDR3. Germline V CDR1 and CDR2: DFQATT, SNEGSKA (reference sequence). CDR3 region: CSASMGGRDNEQFF. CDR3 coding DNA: TGCAGTGCTAGCATGGGGGGGCGTGACAATGAGCAGTTCTTC.

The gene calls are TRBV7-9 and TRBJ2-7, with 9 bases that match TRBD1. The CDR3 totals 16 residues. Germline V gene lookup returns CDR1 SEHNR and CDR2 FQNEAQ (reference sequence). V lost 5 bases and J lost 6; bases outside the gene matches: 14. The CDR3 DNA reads TGTGCCAGCAGCCCGACCCCCGGGACAGGGTCCATCGAGCAGTACTTC. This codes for CASSPTPGTGSIEQYF.

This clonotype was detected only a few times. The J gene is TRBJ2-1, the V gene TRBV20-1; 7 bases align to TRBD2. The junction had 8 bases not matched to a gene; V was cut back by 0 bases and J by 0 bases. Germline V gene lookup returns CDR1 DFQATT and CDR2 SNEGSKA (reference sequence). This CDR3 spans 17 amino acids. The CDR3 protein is CSARDDLAATSYNEQFF. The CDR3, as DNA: TGCAGTGCTAGAGATGACCTAGCGGCGACCTCCTACAATGAGCAGTTCTTC.

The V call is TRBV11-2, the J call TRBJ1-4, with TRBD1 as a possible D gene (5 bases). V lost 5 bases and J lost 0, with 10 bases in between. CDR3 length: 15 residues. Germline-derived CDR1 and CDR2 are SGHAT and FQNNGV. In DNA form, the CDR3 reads TGTGCCAGCAGCCCCTGGGGGGCAACTAATGAAAAACTGTTTTTT. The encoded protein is CASSPWGATNEKLFF.

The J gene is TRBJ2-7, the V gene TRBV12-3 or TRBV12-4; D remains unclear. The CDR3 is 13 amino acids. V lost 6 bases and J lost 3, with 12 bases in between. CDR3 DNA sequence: TGTGCCAGCAGCGCCGGACGGAACTACGAGCAGTACTTC. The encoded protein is CASSAGRNYEQYF.

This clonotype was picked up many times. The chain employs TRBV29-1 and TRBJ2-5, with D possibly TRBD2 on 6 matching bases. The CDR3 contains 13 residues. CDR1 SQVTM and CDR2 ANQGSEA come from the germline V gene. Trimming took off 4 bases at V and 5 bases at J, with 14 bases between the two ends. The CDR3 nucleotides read TGCAGCGTTGTATTGGCGGGGTTGGAGACCCAGTACTTC. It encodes CSVVLAGLETQYF.

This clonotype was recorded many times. The CDR3 region has the DNA TGTGCCAGCAGGCCCCGGATCGAGGGGGCCCAGTACTTC. This codes for CASRPRIEGAQYF. This sequence joins TRBV28 and TRBJ2-5, with a tentative D call TRBD1 (6 bases). This CDR3 has 13 amino acids. Germline V gene lookup returns CDR1 MDHEN and CDR2 SYDVKM. Trimming took off 6 bases at V and 9 bases at J, with 17 bases between the two ends.

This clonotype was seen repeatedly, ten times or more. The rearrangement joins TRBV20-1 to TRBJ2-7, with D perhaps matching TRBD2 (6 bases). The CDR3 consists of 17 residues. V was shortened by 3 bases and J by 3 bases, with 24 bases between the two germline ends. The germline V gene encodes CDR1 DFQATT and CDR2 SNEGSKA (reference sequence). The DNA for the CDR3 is TGCAGTGCTAGTGAACTAGCTACGGGGAAACTCCACTACGAGCAGTACTTC. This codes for CSASELATGKLHYEQYF.

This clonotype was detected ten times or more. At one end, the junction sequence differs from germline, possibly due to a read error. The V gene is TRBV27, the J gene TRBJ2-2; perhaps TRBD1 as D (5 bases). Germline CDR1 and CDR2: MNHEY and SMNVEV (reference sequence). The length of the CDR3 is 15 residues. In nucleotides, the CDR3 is TGTGCCAGCAGTTTTTTCAGGGTGAACGCCGGGGAGCTGTTTTTT. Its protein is CASSFFRVNAGELFF.

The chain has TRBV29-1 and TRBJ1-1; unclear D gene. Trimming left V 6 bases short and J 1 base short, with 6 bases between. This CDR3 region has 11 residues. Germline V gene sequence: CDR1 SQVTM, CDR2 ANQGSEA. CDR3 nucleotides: TGCAGCGTATCTGAGAACACTGAAGCTTTCTTT. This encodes CSVSENTEAFF.

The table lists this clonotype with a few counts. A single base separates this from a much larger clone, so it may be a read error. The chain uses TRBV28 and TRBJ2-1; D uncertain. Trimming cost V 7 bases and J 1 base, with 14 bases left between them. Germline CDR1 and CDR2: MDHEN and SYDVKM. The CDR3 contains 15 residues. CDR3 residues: CASIHPGGSYNEQFF. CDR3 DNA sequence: TGTGCCAGCATTCACCCGGGTGGTTCCTACAATGAGCAGTTCTTC.

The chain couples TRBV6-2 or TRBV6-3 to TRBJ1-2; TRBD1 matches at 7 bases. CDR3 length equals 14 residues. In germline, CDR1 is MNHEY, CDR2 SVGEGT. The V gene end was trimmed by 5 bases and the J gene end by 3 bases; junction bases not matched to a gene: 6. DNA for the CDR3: TGTGCCAGCAGTATTCCGGGACAGTACTATGGCTACACCTTC. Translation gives CASSIPGQYYGYTF.

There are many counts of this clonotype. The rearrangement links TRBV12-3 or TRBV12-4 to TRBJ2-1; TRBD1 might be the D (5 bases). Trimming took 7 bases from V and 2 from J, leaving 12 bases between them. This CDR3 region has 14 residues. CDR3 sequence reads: CASTRLGPYNEQFF. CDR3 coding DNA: TGTGCCAGCACCCGCCTGGGGCCCTACAATGAGCAGTTCTTC.

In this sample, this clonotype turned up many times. The CDR3 loop is CASSVSQDTQYF. For the CDR3, the DNA is TGTGCCAGCAGCGTTAGTCAAGATACGCAGTATTTT. The rearrangement uses TRBV2 and TRBJ2-3, with D unclear. The CDR3 spans 12 residues. The V end was cut by 6 bases, the J end by 5 bases, with 9 bases between. Germline V gene data show CDR1 as SNHLY and CDR2 as FYNNEI.

The CDR3 nucleotides are TGTGCCTGGAGACAGAAGGATTGGGGCTACACCTTC. Translating gives CAWRQKDWGYTF. This chain uses TRBV30 with TRBJ1-2; D uncertain. Trimming cost V 3 bases and J 8 bases, with 13 bases left between them. The CDR3 has 12 residues. Germline CDR1 is GTSNPN and CDR2 is SVGIG (reference sequence).

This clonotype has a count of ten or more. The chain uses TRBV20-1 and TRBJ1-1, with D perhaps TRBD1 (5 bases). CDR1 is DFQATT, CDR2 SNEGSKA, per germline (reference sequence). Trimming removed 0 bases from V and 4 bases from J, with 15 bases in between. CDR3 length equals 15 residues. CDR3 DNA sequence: TGCAGTGCTAGAGATCCGGGGGGAGTAGGCACTGAAGCTTTCTTT. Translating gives CSARDPGGVGTEAFF.

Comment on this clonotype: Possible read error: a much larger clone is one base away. The chain's CDR3 is CASRERDSSEQFF. The CDR3 DNA follows: TGCGCCAGCAGGGAACGGGACAGCAGCGAGCAGTTCTTC. This chain joins TRBV10-1 and TRBJ2-1, with 7 nucleotides matching TRBD1. V shed 6 bases and J 10 bases; nucleotides not matched to a gene: 9. Per the germline V gene, CDR1 is WNHNN and CDR2 is SYGVQD (reference sequence). This CDR3 region has 13 residues.

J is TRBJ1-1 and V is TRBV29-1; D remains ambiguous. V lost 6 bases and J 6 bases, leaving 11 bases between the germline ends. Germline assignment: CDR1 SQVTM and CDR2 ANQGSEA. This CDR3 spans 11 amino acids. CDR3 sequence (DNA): TGCAGCGTGACAAGGAGCTCTGAAGCTTTCTTT. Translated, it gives CSVTRSSEAFF.

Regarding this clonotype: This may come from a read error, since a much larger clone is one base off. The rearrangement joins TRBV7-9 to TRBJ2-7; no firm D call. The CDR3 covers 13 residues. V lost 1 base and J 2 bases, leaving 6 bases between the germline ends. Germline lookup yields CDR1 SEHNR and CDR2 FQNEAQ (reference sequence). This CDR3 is CASSLEVTYEQYF. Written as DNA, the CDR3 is TGTGCCAGCAGCTTAGAAGTCACCTACGAGCAGTACTTC. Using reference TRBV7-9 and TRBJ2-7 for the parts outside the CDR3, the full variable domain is DTGVSQNPRHKITKRGQNVTFRCDPISEHNRLYWYRQTLGQGPEFLTYFQNEAQLEKSRLLSDRFSAERPKGSFSTLEIQRTEQGDSAMYLCASSLEVTYEQYFGPGTRLTVT.

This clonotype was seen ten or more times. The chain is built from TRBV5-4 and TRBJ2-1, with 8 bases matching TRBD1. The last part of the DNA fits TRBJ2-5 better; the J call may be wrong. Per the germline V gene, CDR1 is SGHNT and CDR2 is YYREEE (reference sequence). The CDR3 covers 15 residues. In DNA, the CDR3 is TGTGCCAGCAGCTCCTCTCAGGGGGCTGGAGAGACCCAGTACTTC. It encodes CASSSSQGAGETQYF.

The CDR3 DNA follows: TGTGCCAGCAGCTCAGCACTAGCGGGAGATAATGAGCAGTTCTTC. Its translation is CASSSALAGDNEQFF. The chain links TRBV11-2 to TRBJ2-1, with 11 bases fitting TRBD2. CDR3 length: 15 residues. The V gene end was trimmed by 4 bases and the J gene end by 7 bases; junction bases not matched to a gene: 6. Germline loops: CDR1 SGHAT, CDR2 FQNNGV.

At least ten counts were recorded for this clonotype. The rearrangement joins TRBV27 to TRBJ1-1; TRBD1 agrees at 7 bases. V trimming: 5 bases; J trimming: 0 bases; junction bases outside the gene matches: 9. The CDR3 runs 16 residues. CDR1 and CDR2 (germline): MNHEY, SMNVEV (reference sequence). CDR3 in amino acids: CASSPGTVGLNTEAFF. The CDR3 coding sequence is TGTGCCAGCAGTCCAGGGACAGTAGGACTGAACACTGAAGCTTTCTTT.

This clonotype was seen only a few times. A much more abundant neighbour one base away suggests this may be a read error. The CDR3: CASNPAGNMNTGAFF. The CDR3 DNA is TGCGCCAGCAACCCGGCGGGGAATATGAACACTGGAGCTTTCTTT. This chain joins TRBV5-1 and TRBJ1-1; D remains unclear. Per the germline V gene, CDR1 is SGHRS and CDR2 is YFSETQ. The CDR3 consists of 15 residues.

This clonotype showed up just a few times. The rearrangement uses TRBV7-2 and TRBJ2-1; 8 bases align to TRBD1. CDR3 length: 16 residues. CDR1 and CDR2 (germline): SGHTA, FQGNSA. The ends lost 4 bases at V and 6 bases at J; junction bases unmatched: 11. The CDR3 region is CASSSTGTGGINEQFF. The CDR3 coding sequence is TGTGCCAGCAGCTCGACCGGGACAGGAGGAATCAATGAGCAGTTCTTC.

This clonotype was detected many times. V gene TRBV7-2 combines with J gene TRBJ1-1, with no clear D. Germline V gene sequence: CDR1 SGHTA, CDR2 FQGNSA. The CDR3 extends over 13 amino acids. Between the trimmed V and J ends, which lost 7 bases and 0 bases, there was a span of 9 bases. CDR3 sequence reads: CASILTLNTEAFF. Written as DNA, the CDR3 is TGTGCCAGCATCCTGACACTGAACACTGAAGCTTTCTTT. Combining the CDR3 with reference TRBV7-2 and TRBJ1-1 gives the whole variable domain GAGVSQSPSNKVTEKGKDVELRCDPISGHTALYWYRQSLGQGLEFLIYFQGNSAPDKSGLPSDRFSAERTGGSVSTLTIQRTQQEDSAVYLCASILTLNTEAFFGQGTRLTVV.

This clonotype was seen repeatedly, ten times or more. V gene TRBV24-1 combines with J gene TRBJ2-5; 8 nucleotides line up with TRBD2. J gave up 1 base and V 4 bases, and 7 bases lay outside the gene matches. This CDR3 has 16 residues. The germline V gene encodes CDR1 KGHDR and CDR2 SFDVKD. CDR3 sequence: CATSDPLAGIQETQYF. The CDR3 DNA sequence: TGTGCCACCAGTGACCCGCTAGCGGGCATCCAAGAGACCCAGTACTTC.

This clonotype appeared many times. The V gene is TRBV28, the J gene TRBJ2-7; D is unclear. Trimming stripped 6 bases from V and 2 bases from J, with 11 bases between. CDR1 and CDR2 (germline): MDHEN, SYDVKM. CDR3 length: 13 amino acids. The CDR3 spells CASRPPATYEQYF. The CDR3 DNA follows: TGTGCCAGCAGACCCCCAGCAACCTACGAGCAGTACTTC.

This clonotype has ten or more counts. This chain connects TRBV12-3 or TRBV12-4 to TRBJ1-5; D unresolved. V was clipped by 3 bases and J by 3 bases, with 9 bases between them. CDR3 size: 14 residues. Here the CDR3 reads CASSLWQANQPQHF. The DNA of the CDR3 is TGTGCCAGCAGTTTGTGGCAGGCCAATCAGCCCCAGCATTTT.

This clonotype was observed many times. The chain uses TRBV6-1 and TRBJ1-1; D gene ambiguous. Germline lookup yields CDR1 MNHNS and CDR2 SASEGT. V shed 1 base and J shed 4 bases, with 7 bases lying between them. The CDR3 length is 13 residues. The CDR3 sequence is CASSEGEATEAFF. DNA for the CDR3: TGTGCCAGCAGTGAAGGGGAGGCCACTGAAGCTTTCTTT.

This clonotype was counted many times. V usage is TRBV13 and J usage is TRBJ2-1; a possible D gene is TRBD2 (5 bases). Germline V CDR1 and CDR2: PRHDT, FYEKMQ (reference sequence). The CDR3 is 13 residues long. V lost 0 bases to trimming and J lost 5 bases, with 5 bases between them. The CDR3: CASSLGLDNEQFF. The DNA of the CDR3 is TGTGCCAGCAGCTTAGGACTAGACAATGAGCAGTTCTTC.